A single sample gave rise to the 17 T cell receptor beta chains below, sequenced in a study of T cell repertoires in ileal Crohn's disease. TCRdb's copy holds only in-frame clones and misses some; the assay was immunoSEQ multiplex PCR. This sample has about 59,000 clones, with roughly 91% found just once. The time point: neoterminal ileum biopsy at postoperative endoscopy, about 6 months after surgery. Input material: ileal tissue. These receptors all stem from an adult with Crohn's disease.

The DNA for the CDR3 is TGTGCCAGTTCGAGACCGACAGGGGGCACACCCGGGGAGCTGTTTTTT. Protein sequence: CASSRPTGGTPGELFF. The chain employs TRBV19 and TRBJ2-2; 10 positions agree with TRBD1. The trim removed 8 bases at V and 6 bases at J, leaving 12 bases unmatched. This CDR3 is built from 16 residues. CDR1 is LNHDA, CDR2 SQIVND, per germline (reference sequence).

The chain couples TRBV7-9 to TRBJ2-1, with D maybe TRBD2 (5 bases). The V gene's germline CDR1 is SEHNR and CDR2 FQNEAQ (reference sequence). V was cut by 11 bases and J by 8 bases, with 25 bases left in between. The CDR3 runs to 15 residues. CDR3 coding DNA: TGTGCCCTCACGGGGAAAACGGGTCGTAGGGATGAGCAGTTCTTC. Encoded protein: CALTGKTGRRDEQFF.

The chain links TRBV10-3 to TRBJ1-6; tentatively, D is TRBD1 (5 bases). V lost 11 bases, J lost 7 bases, and 15 bases lay in between. Germline loops: CDR1 ENHRY, CDR2 SYGVKD. The CDR3 spans 13 residues. The CDR3 DNA sequence: TGTGCCTCAGAATCGGAGGGGAATTCACCCCTCCACTTT. As protein: CASESEGNSPLHF.

This chain uses TRBV4-1 with TRBJ1-3; 7 bases line up with TRBD1. Germline V gives CDR1 MGHRA, CDR2 YSYEKL. The CDR3 is made up of 17 amino acids. The ends lost 5 bases at V and 0 bases at J; junction bases unmatched: 10. This chain's CDR3 is CASSSRTGGLSGNTIYF. CDR3 coding DNA: TGCGCCAGCAGCTCGAGGACAGGAGGTCTCTCTGGAAACACCATATATTTT.

This chain links TRBV5-6 with TRBJ1-4; 7 bases line up with TRBD1. The trim removed 2 bases at V and 8 bases at J, leaving 3 bases unmatched. This CDR3 contains 13 residues. CDR1 and CDR2 (germline): SGHDT, YYEEEE. CDR3 nucleotide sequence: TGTGCCAGCAGCTTCAGGGGGGAGGAAAAACTGTTTTTT. Its translation is CASSFRGEEKLFF.

This clone occurred once. The V and J genes are TRBV6-6 and TRBJ1-4; the match to TRBD1 covers 8 bases. CDR1 is MNHNY, CDR2 SVGAGI, per germline (reference sequence). The CDR3 sequence is 15 residues long. V was pared by 4 bases and J by 5 bases, with 6 bases of the junction left unmatched. The CDR3, as DNA: TGTGCCAGCAGTTCCGGACAGGGAGGAAATGAAAAACTGTTTTTT. Protein product: CASSSGQGGNEKLFF.

The chain combines TRBV27 with TRBJ2-1, with D maybe TRBD1 (6 bases). Trimming left V 7 bases short and J 2 bases short, with 18 bases between. The V gene's germline CDR1 is MNHEY and CDR2 SMNVEV (reference sequence). The CDR3 spans 16 residues. CDR3 DNA: TGTGCCAGCACCGAACAGGGACCTGGGGCCTACAATGAGCAGTTCTTC. This codes for CASTEQGPGAYNEQFF.

V gene TRBV7-2 combines with J gene TRBJ1-2, with 8 bases lining up with TRBD1. The CDR3 has 11 residues. Germline V CDR1 and CDR2: SGHTA, FQGNSA. Trimming removed 6 bases from V and 11 bases from J; junction bases left unmatched: 5. The CDR3 nucleotides read TGTGCCAGCAGGGACAGGGTTTCATACACCTTC. Protein sequence: CASRDRVSYTF.

This sequence joins TRBV28 and TRBJ1-2, with TRBD1 matching 7 bases. The ends lost 3 bases at V and 4 bases at J; junction bases unmatched: 2. This CDR3 region has 13 residues. The V gene's germline CDR1 is MDHEN and CDR2 SYDVKM. CDR3 protein: CASSFTGVYGYTF. The CDR3 bases are TGTGCCAGCAGTTTTACAGGGGTCTATGGCTACACCTTC.

The chain carries TRBV7-6 and TRBJ2-7; 12 positions match TRBD1. The CDR3 has 16 residues. The germline V gene encodes CDR1 SGHVS and CDR2 FNYEAQ. J was trimmed by 6 bases and V by 5 bases; bases with no gene match: 11. Here the CDR3 DNA reads TGTGCCAGCAGCCCGGACCCGGGACAGGGGGCAGGCGAGCAGTACTTC. Translating it yields CASSPDPGQGAGEQYF.

The chain employs TRBV16 and TRBJ1-2; D is unresolved. The V and J ends lost 4 bases and 8 bases respectively, with 11 bases between them. CDR1 is KGHSY and CDR2 is FQNENV in the germline V gene. CDR3 size: 12 residues. CDR3 sequence: CASSRDSWGYTF. In DNA form, the CDR3 reads TGTGCCAGCAGCCGTGACTCGTGGGGCTACACCTTC.

The rearrangement links TRBV29-1 to TRBJ2-5; no clear D gene. Germline CDR1 reads SQVTM; CDR2 reads ANQGSEA. This CDR3 has 14 amino acids. Trimming took 4 bases from V and 1 from J, leaving 13 bases between them. This CDR3 is CSVVPRRSQETQYF. The CDR3, as DNA: TGCAGCGTTGTACCCCGACGGAGCCAAGAGACCCAGTACTTC.

This clone turned up a few times. The chain couples TRBV28 to TRBJ2-4; D might be TRBD1 (6 bases). This CDR3 spans 13 amino acids. CDR1 and CDR2 (germline): MDHEN, SYDVKM. With 4 bases removed from V and 12 bases from J, the gap between germline ends came to 16 bases. The CDR3 here is CASSYSTGYAQYF. CDR3 nucleotide sequence: TGTGCCAGCAGTTATAGTACAGGGTACGCTCAGTACTTC.

V is TRBV6-1 and J is TRBJ2-7, with 8 bases lining up with TRBD1. After removal of 6 bases from V and 6 bases from J, the junction contained 10 bases not matched to a gene. The CDR3 has 14 amino acids. Germline loops: CDR1 MNHNS, CDR2 SASEGT. In nucleotides, the CDR3 is TGTGCCAGCAGGAAGGGACAGGAGGCAGGCGAGCAGTACTTC. The encoded protein is CASRKGQEAGEQYF.

The chain joins TRBV5-6 to TRBJ1-2; 7 positions match TRBD1. CDR1 SGHDT and CDR2 YYEEEE come from the germline V gene. The CDR3 has 15 amino acids. The V segment lost 4 bases and the J segment 0 bases; nucleotides outside the gene matches: 6. CDR3 residues: CASSNADRPNYGYTF. The CDR3 DNA is TGTGCCAGCAGCAACGCGGACAGGCCTAACTATGGCTACACCTTC. Variable domain in full (rest from reference TRBV5-6 and TRBJ1-2): DAGVTQSPTHLIKTRGQQVTLRCSPKSGHDTVSWYQQALGQGPQFIFQYYEEEERQRGNFPDRFSGHQFPNYSSELNVNALLLGDSALYLCASSNADRPNYGYTFGSGTRLTVV.

CDR3 sequence reads: CASSYPGFSYEQYF. The CDR3 nucleotides are TGCGCCAGCAGCTACCCAGGATTTTCCTACGAGCAGTACTTC. The V gene is TRBV5-1, the J gene TRBJ2-7; D ambiguous. The germline gives CDR1 SGHRS, CDR2 YFSETQ. The germline V and J ends were trimmed by 3 bases and 1 base, with 11 bases remaining between them. The CDR3 totals 14 residues.

The V gene is TRBV5-8, the J gene TRBJ2-1, with D perhaps matching TRBD1 (6 bases). The length of the CDR3 is 16 residues. The germline V gene encodes CDR1 SGHTS and CDR2 YDEGEE. V lost 3 bases, J lost 3 bases, and 16 bases lay in between. The CDR3 spells CASSSAHRADYNEQFF. The CDR3 bases are TGTGCCAGCAGCTCCGCCCACAGGGCAGACTACAATGAGCAGTTCTTC.